The clone carrying this T cell receptor (beta chain) has just one count. The antigen remains unidentified. This sample is part of a study of monozygotic twins with cystic fibrosis. Study-wide findings and caveats: Nucleotide-identical clonotype sharing was significantly higher within monozygotic CF twin pairs than between unrelated CF individuals. J usage was most co-twin-similar in 8 of 16 pairs, V in 13. Median Simpson clonality of 0.0095 suggested naive T cells predominated. In this small cohort, shared CDR3 numbers showed no association with age, concordance or disease severity.

The germline CDR1 and CDR2 sequences are SGDLS and YYNGEE. The CDR3 loop spans 16 amino acids. J was trimmed by 4 bases and V by 0 bases; bases with no gene match: 4. Assay used: immunoSEQ multiplex PCR; TCRdb lists only in-frame clones, some missing. The sample consists of approximately 13,000 clones, 80% to 95% of them appearing once. This receptor was taken from a girl aged 2-10 years with cystic fibrosis. Sequenced sample: blood. V gene TRBV9 combines with J gene TRBJ1-3; 10 positions agree with TRBD1. The CDR3 region is CASSVDLTGGGNTIYF. CDR3 sequence (DNA): TGTGCCAGCAGCGTAGATCTGACAGGGGGCGGAAACACCATATATTTT.